This is a list of T cell receptor beta chains from one sample in a study of PD-1 blockade in mismatch repair-deficient tumors. Here immunoSEQ multiplex PCR was the method, and the copy in TCRdb shows in-frame clones only, minus some. The sample lists 120,000 or so clones, about nine tenths occurring once. This specimen consisted of peripheral blood, obtained approximately 73 weeks after starting pembrolizumab. The source is an adult with mismatch repair-deficient cancer. Each CDR3 is given with its conserved first and last residue. The order of the fields is J gene, V gene, CDR3 length, clone size, D gene, CDR3 DNA, CDR3 protein. The D gene is left open where the match is weak. Only some rows state a clone size, as once, few, many or a class for expanded clones.

TRBJ1-1 | TRBV11-2 | 17 | . | TRBD1 | TGTGCCAGCAGCTCGGACGAGACAGGGGGCATACACACTGAAGCTTTCTTT | CASSSDETGGIHTEAFF
TRBJ2-6 | TRBV28 | 17 | . | . | TGTGCCAGCAGTGAGGACAGTGATAGCCCTGGGGCCAACGTCCTGACTTTC | CASSEDSDSPGANVLTF
TRBJ2-1 | TRBV7-9 | 16 | . | TRBD2 | TGTGCCAGCAGCTTAACTAGCGGTCGAAATGCCGATGAGCAGTTCTTC | CASSLTSGRNADEQFF
TRBJ2-5 | TRBV4-1 | 21 | . | TRBD2 | TGCGCCAGCAGCCAAGTTGGCGGTGTGGGCCTAATAGCGGGGAGCCGAGAGACCCAGTACTTC | CASSQVGGVGLIAGSRETQYF
TRBJ2-1 | TRBV7-9 | 13 | . | . | TGTGCCAGCAGCTTGGGGACCTACAATGAGCAGTTCTTC | CASSLGTYNEQFF
TRBJ2-1 | TRBV5-6 | 17 | . | . | TGTGCCAGCAGCTTGGGCGGGGGCCTCAGCTCCTACAATGAGCAGTTCTTC | CASSLGGGLSSYNEQFF
TRBJ2-1 | TRBV6-7 | 15 | . | . | TGTGCCAGAACGTATCTATATAGCTCCTACAATGAGCAGTTCTTC | CARTYLYSSYNEQFF
TRBJ2-1 | TRBV12-5 | 16 | . | . | TGTGCTAGTGGTCCAACGCTAGCAGGTATTTACAATGAGCAGTTCTTC | CASGPTLAGIYNEQFF
TRBJ1-4 | TRBV28 | 14 | . | . | TGTGCCAGCATCCCCAGGGGCACTAATGAAAAACTGTTTTTT | CASIPRGTNEKLFF
TRBJ2-1 | TRBV5-6 | 14 | once | . | TGTGCCAGCAGCTTGACAGGTGTCTTCAATGAGCAGTTCTTC | CASSLTGVFNEQFF
TRBJ2-7 | TRBV19 | 13 | . | . | TGTGCCAGTAAGTTAGCCAGGACCTACGAGCAGTACTTC | CASKLARTYEQYF
TRBJ2-1 | TRBV6-4 | 15 | few | TRBD2 | TGTGCCAGCAGTGAGGGACTAGCGGGAGACAATGAGCAGTTCTTC | CASSEGLAGDNEQFF
TRBJ2-2 | TRBV7-6 | 14 | . | . | TGTGCCAGCAGCTTAGCGCCGGGCACCGGGGAGCTGTTTTTT | CASSLAPGTGELFF
TRBJ2-7 | TRBV2 | 17 | . | TRBD1 | TGTGCCAGCAGTGAAGCCCGCGCCCGGGACAGCTCCTACGAGCAGTACTTC | CASSEARARDSSYEQYF
TRBJ2-2 | TRBV5-1 | 14 | . | TRBD1 | TGCGCCAGCAGCTTGTACAGGGGCACCGGGGAGCTGTTTTTT | CASSLYRGTGELFF
TRBJ1-2 | TRBV6-1 | 15 | . | . | TGTGCCAGCAGTGTGATCGTTTTGGGTGGCTATGGCTACACCTTC | CASSVIVLGGYGYTF
TRBJ2-2 | TRBV4-1 | 14 | . | . | TGCGCCAGCAGCTACATTAGCGTGAACGGGGAGCTGTTTTTT | CASSYISVNGELFF
TRBJ2-5 | TRBV29-1 | 13 | . | . | TGCAGCGTTGTATTTGTCAGAAGGGAGACCCAGTACTTC | CSVVFVRRETQYF
TRBJ2-2 | TRBV27 | 14 | . | . | TGTGCCAGCAGCCGGACACCCAACACCAGGGAGCTGTTTTTT | CASSRTPNTRELFF
TRBJ1-2 | TRBV29-1 | 16 | . | . | TGCAGCGTTGAAGATGGTTTAACATTCGGGGCCTATGGCTACACCTTC | CSVEDGLTFGAYGYTF
TRBJ1-5 | TRBV7-9 | 14 | . | TRBD1 | TGTGCCAGCAGCTCGGGACAGGTCAATCAGCCCCAGCATTTT | CASSSGQVNQPQHF
TRBJ2-2 | TRBV2 | 16 | . | TRBD1 | TGTGCCAGCAGTACTCCTCGGGACAGAGACACCGGGGAGCTGTTTTTT | CASSTPRDRDTGELFF
TRBJ2-7 | TRBV10-3 | 15 | . | . | TGTGCCATCACTCAAACTAGCAGCAAGGAATCTGAGCAGTACTTC | CAITQTSSKESEQYF
TRBJ2-6 | TRBV4-1 | 17 | . | TRBD1 | TGCGCCAGCAGCCCTCGACAGGGGGCCGGTGGGGCCAACGTCCTGACTTTC | CASSPRQGAGGANVLTF
TRBJ2-7 | TRBV27 | 12 | . | . | TGTGCCAGCAGTTCGAGCTCCTACGAGCAGTACTTC | CASSSSSYEQYF
TRBJ2-3 | TRBV11-2 | 15 | . | TRBD1 | TGTGCCAGCAGGAGGACAGGGGGCGAGGGAGATACGCAGTATTTT | CASRRTGGEGDTQYF
TRBJ1-2 | TRBV7-2 | 12 | . | . | TGTGCCAGCAGCCCGGGCGGGTATGGCTACACCTTC | CASSPGGYGYTF
TRBJ2-1 | TRBV5-1 | 16 | . | TRBD2 | TGCGCCAGCAGCTTGGGGGGAGGCGGGAGGGCCGGTGAGCAGTTCTTC | CASSLGGGGRAGEQFF
TRBJ1-5 | TRBV7-6 | 13 | . | . | TGTGCCAGCAGCTCGTATCACGGGGAGCCCCAGCATTTT | CASSSYHGEPQHF
TRBJ1-2 | TRBV30 | 10 | few | . | TGTGCCTGGAGTGGCCCCGTCCACACCTTC | CAWSGPVHTF
TRBJ2-3 | TRBV27 | 14 | . | . | TGTGCCAGCAGTCTCAGGGACTCGGGGTCTACGCAGTATTTT | CASSLRDSGSTQYF